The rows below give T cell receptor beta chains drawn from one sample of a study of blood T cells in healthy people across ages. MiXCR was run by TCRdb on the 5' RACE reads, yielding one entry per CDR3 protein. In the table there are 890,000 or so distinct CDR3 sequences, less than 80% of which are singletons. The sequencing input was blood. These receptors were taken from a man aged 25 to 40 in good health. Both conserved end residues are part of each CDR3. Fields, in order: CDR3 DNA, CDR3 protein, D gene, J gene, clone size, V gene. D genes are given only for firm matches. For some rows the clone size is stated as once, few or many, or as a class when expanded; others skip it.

DNA: TGCAGCGTTGAAGAGGGGGGACAGGGGGCTCATGGCTACACCTTC
CDR3: CSVEEGGQGAHGYTF
D: TRBD1
J: TRBJ1-2
size: .
V: TRBV29-1

DNA: TGCAGTGCTAGAGGAAACCGGGCCCAAGAGACCCAGTACTTC
CDR3: CSARGNRAQETQYF
D: .
J: TRBJ2-5
size: .
V: TRBV20-1

DNA: TGTGCCAGCAGTTACAGGGCTGGGGCCAACGTCCCGACTTTC
CDR3: CASSYRAGANVPTF
D: .
J: TRBJ2-6
size: .
V: TRBV6-2/TRBV6-3

DNA: TGCAGTGCTAGAGAGGTCCAGCGGGGGGGCTTCGGGTCTGCCAAAAACATTCAGTACTTC
CDR3: CSAREVQRGGFGSAKNIQYF
D: TRBD2
J: TRBJ2-4
size: .
V: TRBV20-1

DNA: TGTGCCACCAGCAGCGGGACTAGCGCTATTAGCACAGATACGCAGTATTTT
CDR3: CATSSGTSAISTDTQYF
D: TRBD2
J: TRBJ2-3
size: once
V: TRBV15

DNA: TGTGCCATACGGACAGGGGAGACCCGTGGTGAGCAGTTCTTC
CDR3: CAIRTGETRGEQFF
D: TRBD1
J: TRBJ2-1
size: .
V: TRBV10-3

DNA: TGCAGTGCTGTAGGAGCGGGTTTGGATACGCAGTATTTT
CDR3: CSAVGAGLDTQYF
D: .
J: TRBJ2-3
size: .
V: TRBV20-1

DNA: TGCGCCAGCAGCCTGAACAGGGGGCCCTCCACCGAGCAGTACTTC
CDR3: CASSLNRGPSTEQYF
D: TRBD1
J: TRBJ2-7
size: .
V: TRBV5-1

DNA: TGTGCCAGCAGCGCGCCCTTGAGCCCCCATGAGCAGTTCTTC
CDR3: CASSAPLSPHEQFF
D: .
J: TRBJ2-1
size: few
V: TRBV9

DNA: TGTGCCAGCAGCTTAATGGGGGGCCGGGATGAGCAGTTCTTC
CDR3: CASSLMGGRDEQFF
D: .
J: TRBJ2-1
size: .
V: TRBV7-9

DNA: TGTGCCAGCAGCGTAGCTACCGGGGAGCCACCCCTCCACTTT
CDR3: CASSVATGEPPLHF
D: .
J: TRBJ1-6
size: .
V: TRBV9

DNA: TGCAGCGTAAACAGGCAGTACTTC
CDR3: CSVNRQYF
D: .
J: TRBJ2-5
size: .
V: TRBV29-1

DNA: TGTGCCAGCAAAGTTGCTAAGAGGAGGGATACGCAGTATTTT
CDR3: CASKVAKRRDTQYF
D: .
J: TRBJ2-3
size: .
V: TRBV6-5

DNA: TGTGCCAGCTCACCGCCAAAAATCCGGGACTCTTCCAATGAGCAGTTCTTC
CDR3: CASSPPKIRDSSNEQFF
D: .
J: TRBJ2-1
size: few
V: TRBV18

DNA: TGCAGTGCTAGAGTCCGGGGGGCTGAAGAGACCCAGTACTTC
CDR3: CSARVRGAEETQYF
D: .
J: TRBJ2-5
size: .
V: TRBV20-1

DNA: TGCGCCAGCAGCCGGACTAGCGGGGGGTCACATGAGCAGTTCTTC
CDR3: CASSRTSGGSHEQFF
D: TRBD2
J: TRBJ2-1
size: .
V: TRBV5-1

DNA: TGTGCCAGCAGCTCGCCGCCACTAGCCTCGAATGAGCAGTTCTTC
CDR3: CASSSPPLASNEQFF
D: .
J: TRBJ2-1
size: few
V: TRBV7-2

DNA: TGTGCCAGCAGCCCGAGGGACAGGGGAGTAGATACGCAGTATTTT
CDR3: CASSPRDRGVDTQYF
D: TRBD1
J: TRBJ2-3
size: .
V: TRBV7-9

DNA: TGTGCCAGCAGCTCAGCCCCCGAGACGGAAAACATTCAGTACTTC
CDR3: CASSSAPETENIQYF
D: .
J: TRBJ2-4
size: few
V: TRBV7-9

DNA: TGTGCCAGCAGTTACCAGGAATCGGCCTATAATTCACCCCTCCACTTT
CDR3: CASSYQESAYNSPLHF
D: .
J: TRBJ1-6
size: .
V: TRBV6-6

DNA: TGTGCCAGCAGCTTACAGCACCTCACAGATACGCAGTATTTT
CDR3: CASSLQHLTDTQYF
D: .
J: TRBJ2-3
size: few
V: TRBV7-3

DNA: TGTGCCAGCAGTTTACACACGGGAACACCACACAATGAGCAGTTCTTC
CDR3: CASSLHTGTPHNEQFF
D: .
J: TRBJ2-1
size: .
V: TRBV28

DNA: TGCAGTGCTAGGGGCACTAGTGGTGGCGAGCAGTACTTC
CDR3: CSARGTSGGEQYF
D: .
J: TRBJ2-7
size: .
V: TRBV20-1

DNA: TGCAGTGCTAAGACGTATACCTCTCAGCAGTACTTC
CDR3: CSAKTYTSQQYF
D: .
J: TRBJ2-7
size: .
V: TRBV20-1

DNA: TGCAGCGTTGAAGAAACAGGGAGCAATCGGGAAAAGTTCTTC
CDR3: CSVEETGSNREKFF
D: .
J: TRBJ2-1
size: .
V: TRBV29-1

DNA: TGTGCCGGAGCACCCAGACGGGAGCAAACTGAAGCTTTCTTT
CDR3: CAGAPRREQTEAFF
D: .
J: TRBJ1-1
size: .
V: TRBV7-3

DNA: TGCAGTGCTAGGCCGCAGGGCCACGGCTACACCTTC
CDR3: CSARPQGHGYTF
D: .
J: TRBJ1-2
size: .
V: TRBV20-1

DNA: TGTGCCAGCAGCTTCACCGGGGAACAAGAGACCCAGTACTTC
CDR3: CASSFTGEQETQYF
D: .
J: TRBJ2-5
size: .
V: TRBV11-2